This T cell receptor beta chain was captured by sequencing in a study of blood T cell repertoires in COVID-19. On the study more broadly: Some COVID-19 samples were acute and others convalescent; all came from the United States, Italy and Spain. T cells, B-cell-depleted T cells, or PBMCs supplied cDNA or gDNA.

As handled by the study authors: The authors estimated nucleated cell counts from reference gene primer amplification. Here immunoSEQ multiplex PCR was the method, and the copy in TCRdb shows in-frame clones only, minus some. The DNA gave D and trimming, while V, J and clone size come from that table. The table includes about 11,000 clones, 70% to 85% detected once. Seattle patient enrollment occurred during active infection, with longitudinal follow-up thereafter. The origin of this receptor is a man between 60 and 70 years old with COVID-19, enrolled during active disease. Input material: peripheral blood.

The CDR3 loop is CSVVTGASVGGYTF. CDR3 DNA: TGCAGCGTTGTGACAGGGGCGTCCGTCGGTGGCTACACCTTC. The chain is built from TRBV29-1 and TRBJ1-2; 8 bases align to TRBD1. The V and J ends lost 4 bases and 7 bases, in that order; junction bases with no gene match: 11. The germline CDR1 and CDR2 sequences are SQVTM and ANQGSEA. The length of the CDR3 is 14 residues.